This is a list of T cell receptor beta chains from one sample in a study of identical twins. MiXCR was run by TCRdb on the 5' RACE reads, yielding one entry per CDR3 protein. The sample lists about 220,000 distinct CDR3 sequences, 7.5% seen once, with less than 2% in the top ten. The sample also formed part of further work on yellow fever vaccine responses in identical twins.

What was sequenced was memory (CD45RO+) T cells sorted from blood. The receptors shown here come from a woman younger than 30 in good health. Each CDR3 is given with its conserved first and last residue. Fields, in order: clone size, J gene, V gene, D gene, CDR3 protein, CDR3 DNA. A D gene is named only where the DNA matches it firmly. Clone size is not always given. Where it is, it says once, few, many or a class for expanded clones.

clone size: many; J gene: TRBJ2-3; V gene: TRBV12-3/TRBV12-4; D gene: TRBD2; CDR3 protein: CASSLIGRADTQYF; CDR3 DNA: TGTGCCAGCAGTTTAATCGGGAGGGCAGATACGCAGTATTTT
clone size: few; J gene: TRBJ2-1; V gene: TRBV9; D gene: -; CDR3 protein: CASSVVQQNNEQFF; CDR3 DNA: TGTGCCAGCAGCGTAGTTCAACAGAACAATGAGCAGTTCTTC
clone size: many; J gene: TRBJ2-7; V gene: TRBV4-2; D gene: -; CDR3 protein: CASSQGSSGPSSYEQYF; CDR3 DNA: TGTGCCAGCAGCCAAGGATCGTCCGGGCCAAGCTCCTACGAGCAGTACTTC
clone size: many; J gene: TRBJ2-3; V gene: TRBV11-2; D gene: TRBD2; CDR3 protein: CASSSGTSGTSKGGDTQYF; CDR3 DNA: TGTGCCAGCAGTTCCGGGACTAGCGGGACTTCCAAAGGCGGAGATACGCAGTATTTT
clone size: -; J gene: TRBJ1-1; V gene: TRBV6-5; D gene: -; CDR3 protein: CASSYSTKGGTEAFF; CDR3 DNA: TGTGCCAGCAGTTACTCGACAAAGGGAGGCACTGAAGCTTTCTTT
clone size: few; J gene: TRBJ2-3; V gene: TRBV20-1; D gene: TRBD2; CDR3 protein: CSAPSGSTDTQYF; CDR3 DNA: TGCAGTGCTCCTAGCGGGAGCACAGATACGCAGTATTTT
clone size: few; J gene: TRBJ1-6; V gene: TRBV5-6; D gene: -; CDR3 protein: CASSLRGSPLHF; CDR3 DNA: TGTGCCAGCAGCTTAAGGGGTTCACCCCTCCACTTT
clone size: many; J gene: TRBJ1-4; V gene: TRBV29-1; D gene: TRBD1; CDR3 protein: CSVEIGTGNEKLFF; CDR3 DNA: TGCAGCGTTGAAATAGGGACAGGGAATGAAAAACTGTTTTTT
clone size: many; J gene: TRBJ2-1; V gene: TRBV5-1; D gene: TRBD2; CDR3 protein: CASTQDGASGGLEQFF; CDR3 DNA: TGCGCCAGCACCCAAGATGGGGCTAGCGGGGGGCTGGAGCAGTTCTTC
clone size: many; J gene: TRBJ1-5; V gene: TRBV28; D gene: -; CDR3 protein: CASTDGGNQPQHF; CDR3 DNA: TGTGCCAGCACCGACGGTGGCAATCAGCCCCAGCATTTT
clone size: few; J gene: TRBJ2-5; V gene: TRBV5-1; D gene: -; CDR3 protein: CASSYNQETQYF; CDR3 DNA: TGCGCCAGCAGCTACAACCAAGAGACCCAGTACTTC
clone size: few; J gene: TRBJ2-7; V gene: TRBV27; D gene: -; CDR3 protein: CASSLRGMSREQYF; CDR3 DNA: TGTGCCAGCAGTTTACGTGGCATGTCCCGAGAGCAGTACTTC
clone size: many; J gene: TRBJ2-5; V gene: TRBV9; D gene: -; CDR3 protein: CASSDPGPQNF; CDR3 DNA: TGTGCCAGCAGCGACCCGGGACCGCAAAACTTC
clone size: many; J gene: TRBJ2-5; V gene: TRBV25-1; D gene: -; CDR3 protein: CASSVGGGSETQYF; CDR3 DNA: TGTGCCAGCAGTGTAGGGGGGGGGTCGGAGACCCAGTACTTC
clone size: few; J gene: TRBJ2-2; V gene: TRBV10-3; D gene: -; CDR3 protein: CAIRLGTHLTGELFF; CDR3 DNA: TGTGCCATAAGACTCGGGACACACCTCACCGGGGAGCTGTTTTTT
clone size: -; J gene: TRBJ2-7; V gene: TRBV7-6; D gene: -; CDR3 protein: CASSLGAGSDAYEQYF; CDR3 DNA: TGTGCCAGCAGCTTAGGAGCCGGCAGTGACGCCTACGAGCAGTACTTC
clone size: -; J gene: TRBJ2-2; V gene: TRBV10-3; D gene: -; CDR3 protein: CAISEPKPRVTGELFF; CDR3 DNA: TGTGCCATCAGTGAGCCCAAACCGAGGGTAACCGGGGAGCTGTTTTTT
clone size: few; J gene: TRBJ2-5; V gene: TRBV5-1; D gene: TRBD2; CDR3 protein: CASSLDGTSGGPIQGTQYF; CDR3 DNA: TGCGCCAGCAGCTTGGACGGGACTAGCGGGGGCCCCATACAAGGCACCCAGTACTTC
clone size: many; J gene: TRBJ1-1; V gene: TRBV5-1; D gene: -; CDR3 protein: CASSLEGGNTEAFF; CDR3 DNA: TGCGCCAGCAGCTTGGAAGGGGGGAACACTGAAGCTTTCTTT
clone size: many; J gene: TRBJ2-2; V gene: TRBV29-1; D gene: -; CDR3 protein: CSVDSSIDTGELFF; CDR3 DNA: TGCAGCGTTGATAGCAGTATTGACACCGGGGAGCTGTTTTTT
clone size: many; J gene: TRBJ2-1; V gene: TRBV10-3; D gene: -; CDR3 protein: CAISDPGRGDEQFF; CDR3 DNA: TGTGCCATCAGTGACCCGGGACGGGGAGATGAGCAGTTCTTC
clone size: few; J gene: TRBJ2-1; V gene: TRBV28; D gene: -; CDR3 protein: CASRTSGVTHEQFF; CDR3 DNA: TGTGCCAGCAGGACTTCTGGGGTCACACATGAGCAGTTCTTC
clone size: -; J gene: TRBJ2-7; V gene: TRBV7-8; D gene: -; CDR3 protein: CASSQSRSYEQYF; CDR3 DNA: TGTGCCAGCAGCCAAAGTCGCTCCTACGAGCAGTACTTC
clone size: once; J gene: TRBJ2-6; V gene: TRBV18; D gene: TRBD1; CDR3 protein: CASSPERQGGSGANVLTF; CDR3 DNA: TGTGCCAGCTCACCTGAACGACAGGGGGGTTCTGGGGCCAACGTCCTGACTTTC
clone size: many; J gene: TRBJ2-5; V gene: TRBV20-1; D gene: -; CDR3 protein: CSARVGSKETQYF; CDR3 DNA: TGCAGTGCTAGGGTTGGGTCGAAAGAGACCCAGTACTTC
clone size: many; J gene: TRBJ2-1; V gene: TRBV3-1; D gene: TRBD2; CDR3 protein: CASSRRISGSGDEQFF; CDR3 DNA: TGTGCCAGCAGCCGAAGGATCAGCGGGAGCGGCGATGAGCAGTTCTTC
clone size: -; J gene: TRBJ2-1; V gene: TRBV6-2/TRBV6-3; D gene: -; CDR3 protein: CASNGRLAQTYNEQFF; CDR3 DNA: TGTGCCAGCAACGGCCGTCTAGCGCAAACCTACAATGAGCAGTTCTTC
clone size: -; J gene: TRBJ2-5; V gene: TRBV18; D gene: -; CDR3 protein: CASSPNSEETQYF; CDR3 DNA: TGTGCCAGCTCACCCAACAGTGAAGAGACCCAGTACTTC
clone size: many; J gene: TRBJ1-1; V gene: TRBV27; D gene: -; CDR3 protein: CASSSGKTEAFF; CDR3 DNA: TGTGCCAGCAGTTCGGGTAAAACTGAAGCTTTCTTT
clone size: many; J gene: TRBJ2-1; V gene: TRBV11-2; D gene: TRBD2; CDR3 protein: CASSLRGSSGRGYNEQFF; CDR3 DNA: TGTGCCAGCAGCTTAAGAGGTTCGAGCGGGAGAGGCTACAATGAGCAGTTCTTC
clone size: -; J gene: TRBJ1-5; V gene: TRBV20-1; D gene: -; CDR3 protein: CSATVPSLNQPQHF; CDR3 DNA: TGCAGTGCCACGGTCCCGAGCCTCAATCAGCCCCAGCATTTT
clone size: -; J gene: TRBJ2-7; V gene: TRBV24-1; D gene: -; CDR3 protein: CATSDFEEDYEQYF; CDR3 DNA: TGTGCCACCAGTGATTTTGAGGAGGACTACGAGCAGTACTTC
clone size: many; J gene: TRBJ2-7; V gene: TRBV12-3/TRBV12-4; D gene: TRBD2; CDR3 protein: CASSPRTSGRLAQYF; CDR3 DNA: TGTGCCAGCAGTCCCCGGACTAGCGGGAGACTAGCGCAGTACTTC
clone size: -; J gene: TRBJ2-7; V gene: TRBV6-5; D gene: TRBD1; CDR3 protein: CASRYGQGRINEQYF; CDR3 DNA: TGTGCCAGCAGGTACGGACAGGGCAGGATCAACGAGCAGTACTTC
clone size: few; J gene: TRBJ2-3; V gene: TRBV11-3; D gene: -; CDR3 protein: CASSSGVLSTDTQYF; CDR3 DNA: TGTGCCAGCAGCTCCGGGGTATTGAGCACAGATACGCAGTATTTT
clone size: few; J gene: TRBJ2-3; V gene: TRBV9; D gene: TRBD2; CDR3 protein: CASSRSLSSGGPNTQYF; CDR3 DNA: TGTGCCAGCAGCCGGAGTCTATCTAGCGGGGGGCCAAATACGCAGTATTTT
clone size: -; J gene: TRBJ2-7; V gene: TRBV6-1; D gene: TRBD2; CDR3 protein: CASSPGTSGGYEQYF; CDR3 DNA: TGTGCCAGCAGTCCCGGGACTAGCGGGGGATACGAGCAGTACTTC
clone size: few; J gene: TRBJ2-7; V gene: TRBV6-1; D gene: -; CDR3 protein: CASNQARQPYEQYF; CDR3 DNA: TGTGCCAGCAATCAAGCCAGACAGCCCTACGAGCAGTACTTC
clone size: many; J gene: TRBJ2-1; V gene: TRBV20-1; D gene: -; CDR3 protein: CSARDTSLEQFF; CDR3 DNA: TGCAGTGCTAGAGATACCTCGCTTGAGCAGTTCTTC
clone size: -; J gene: TRBJ2-2; V gene: TRBV10-3; D gene: -; CDR3 protein: CAISRQVSDTGELFF; CDR3 DNA: TGTGCCATCAGTAGACAGGTATCGGACACCGGGGAGCTGTTTTTT
clone size: few; J gene: TRBJ1-1; V gene: TRBV2; D gene: -; CDR3 protein: CASPRGLNTEAFF; CDR3 DNA: TGTGCCAGCCCCCGGGGGCTGAACACTGAAGCTTTCTTT
clone size: few; J gene: TRBJ2-7; V gene: TRBV10-3; D gene: -; CDR3 protein: CAISESGVGSYEQYF; CDR3 DNA: TGTGCCATCAGTGAGTCGGGGGTCGGGTCCTACGAGCAGTACTTC
clone size: many; J gene: TRBJ1-2; V gene: TRBV5-6; D gene: -; CDR3 protein: CASARGRPSGGYTF; CDR3 DNA: TGTGCCAGCGCGAGGGGCAGACCCTCGGGGGGCTACACCTTC
clone size: -; J gene: TRBJ2-5; V gene: TRBV5-1; D gene: TRBD2; CDR3 protein: CASSIGASGGAPQETQYF; CDR3 DNA: TGCGCCAGCAGTATTGGGGCTAGCGGGGGGGCCCCCCAAGAGACCCAGTACTTC
clone size: -; J gene: TRBJ2-1; V gene: TRBV28; D gene: -; CDR3 protein: CASSPRRGLGYNEQFF; CDR3 DNA: TGTGCCAGCAGCCCCCGCCGGGGTTTAGGGTACAATGAGCAGTTCTTC
clone size: few; J gene: TRBJ1-2; V gene: TRBV6-2/TRBV6-3; D gene: -; CDR3 protein: CASSYSGRNYGYTF; CDR3 DNA: TGTGCCAGCAGTTACTCGGGCAGGAACTATGGCTACACCTTC
clone size: few; J gene: TRBJ1-1; V gene: TRBV20-1; D gene: -; CDR3 protein: CSAEGQGDTEAFF; CDR3 DNA: TGCAGTGCAGAGGGGCAGGGCGACACTGAAGCTTTCTTT
clone size: few; J gene: TRBJ1-1; V gene: TRBV29-1; D gene: TRBD1; CDR3 protein: CSASREQGVNTEAFF; CDR3 DNA: TGCAGCGCTAGCAGGGAGCAGGGGGTGAACACTGAAGCTTTCTTT
clone size: few; J gene: TRBJ1-5; V gene: TRBV25-1; D gene: -; CDR3 protein: CASSEEHGSGPQHF; CDR3 DNA: TGTGCCAGCAGTGAAGAGCATGGCTCAGGGCCCCAGCATTTT
clone size: few; J gene: TRBJ2-7; V gene: TRBV27; D gene: -; CDR3 protein: CASSSWVLGDEQYF; CDR3 DNA: TGTGCCAGCAGTTCCTGGGTATTAGGGGACGAGCAGTACTTC
clone size: many; J gene: TRBJ1-5; V gene: TRBV2; D gene: TRBD1; CDR3 protein: CASSEASTGFRQQPQHF; CDR3 DNA: TGTGCCAGCAGCGAAGCATCGACAGGGTTTCGCCAACAGCCCCAGCATTTT